This TCR beta chain was sequenced for a study of shared clonotypes between healthy human individuals. Study summary: Per donor, three plates held CD4 naive cells, three held CD4 memory, two held CD8 naive and one held CD8 memory.

Trimming pared 6 bases from V and 4 bases from J, leaving 19 bases between. Germline V gives CDR1 GTSNPN, CDR2 SVGIG (reference sequence). The CDR3 loop spans 14 amino acids. Donors had no recently reported acute infections or vaccinations and were HIV-negative. Clones were sequenced by immunoSEQ multiplex PCR, and TCRdb holds only the in-frame ones, with some missing. The sample records more than 1,200,000 clones, about 98.5% being singletons. The clonotype comes from a man younger than 45 in good health. Input material: naive CD4+ T cells sorted from blood. Subset specified: CD45RA+ positively selected. The chain is built from TRBV30 and TRBJ2-7; possible D gene TRBD1, 6 bases. The CDR3 region has the DNA TGTGCCTGCCTACAGGGACGATCCTCGTACGAGCAGTACTTC. This sequence encodes CACLQGRSSYEQYF.